This T cell receptor (beta chain) is from a study of blood T cell repertoires in COVID-19. About the study: Nucleic acid was either cDNA or gDNA, and it came from T cells, B-cell-depleted T cells, or PBMCs.

Source study methods: Amplified reference gene primers provided the basis for estimating nucleated cell counts. The method was immunoSEQ multiplex PCR; TCRdb's version includes in-frame clones alone and lacks a portion of them. Clone size and V and J calls were adopted from that table, with D and trimming inferred from the DNA. Among a few hundred thousand clones listed, more than 85% were seen once. A Seattle source enrolled patients during active infection and followed them longitudinally. V lost 0 bases to trimming and J lost 0 bases; unmatched junction nucleotides: 1. The CDR3 is 15 amino acids. CDR1 is PRHDT, CDR2 FYEKMQ, per germline (reference sequence).

The sequencing input was peripheral blood. This chain joins TRBV13 and TRBJ2-7; 8 bases agree with TRBD2. The clonotype was recovered from a person under 35 with COVID-19, enrolled during active disease. The CDR3 DNA follows: TGTGCCAGCAGCTTAGGACTAGCGGCCTCCTACGAGCAGTACTTC. Protein product: CASSLGLAASYEQYF.